Each of the 3 T cell receptor beta chains below was sequenced from the same sample in a study of blood T cell repertoires in COVID-19. This table comes from immunoSEQ multiplex PCR, and its TCRdb copy is limited to in-frame clones, with some not included. The table records around 130,000 clones, 70% to 85% of them present only once. Input material: peripheral blood. The receptor set was obtained from a woman older than 75 with acute or convalescent COVID-19.

The chain recombines TRBV7-2 with TRBJ1-2; D gene ambiguous. Per germline, CDR1 SGHTA and CDR2 FQGNSA. Trimming removed 1 base from V and 4 bases from J, with 13 bases in between. The CDR3 length is 15 residues. The DNA of the CDR3 is TGTGCCAGCAGCTTAGTTTCGGGGTTCGGCTATGGCTACACCTTC. Amino acid sequence: CASSLVSGFGYGYTF.

V gene TRBV21-1 combines with J gene TRBJ2-1; TRBD2 is taken as the D call from the table, unchecked against the DNA. TRBV21-1 is noted as a pseudogene. CDR3 length equals 18 residues. CDR3 sequence (DNA): TGTGCCAGCAGCAAAGGGGGGCTAGCGGGAGGATCCTACAATGAGCAGTTCTTC. Protein sequence: CASSKGGLAGGSYNEQFF.

This clone was seen only once. The chain recombines TRBV5-1 with TRBJ2-3; possible D gene TRBD2, 6 bases. Between the trimmed V and J ends, which lost 1 base and 2 bases, there was a span of 11 bases. Looked up from germline, CDR1 is SGHRS and CDR2 is YFSETQ. This CDR3 has 15 residues. The CDR3 nucleotides are TGCGCCAGCAGCTTGTTAGGCGGGACCACAGATACGCAGTATTTT. It encodes CASSLLGGTTDTQYF.